The next 27 T cell receptor beta chains were all read from a single sample in a study of breast tumors, draining lymph nodes, adjacent tissues. Breast cancer patients provided tissue from their axillary draining lymph nodes. TCRdb used MiXCR to reprocess the multiplex PCR reads, holding one entry per CDR3 protein. Of 130,000 or so distinct CDR3 sequences in the sample, approximately 32% were seen once. The sequencing sample was made of axillary lymph node tissue. These receptors were taken from a female donor with breast cancer. Some clones in this sample may be carry-over from other donors' samples.

The chain combines TRBV20-1 with TRBJ2-2, with 11 bases matching TRBD2. V was clipped by 7 bases and J by 1 base; unmatched bases: 5. Germline V gene data show CDR1 as DFQATT and CDR2 as SNEGSKA (reference sequence). The CDR3 extends over 15 amino acids. The CDR3 region has the DNA TGCAGTGTCCGACTAGCGGGAAAGAACACCGGGGAGCTGTTTTTT. It specifies CSVRLAGKNTGELFF.

This clonotype has at least ten counts. V is TRBV6-2 or TRBV6-3 and J is TRBJ2-2; D not certain. V was pared by 5 bases and J by 4 bases, with 17 bases between. This CDR3 spans 16 amino acids. CDR1 MNHEY and CDR2 SVGEGT come from the germline V gene. As DNA, the CDR3 is TGTGCCAGCAGTGTGCTTCCTACGTACGGCACCGGGGAGCTGTTTTTT. Protein product: CASSVLPTYGTGELFF.

This chain uses TRBV5-1 with TRBJ1-3, with a weak D call TRBD1 (5 bases). The V end was cut by 0 bases, the J end by 2 bases, with 15 bases between. The CDR3 covers 17 residues. From germline, CDR1 is SGHRS and CDR2 YFSETQ. CDR3: CASSLEGVPSPGNTIYF. In DNA, the CDR3 is TGCGCCAGCAGCTTGGAAGGGGTACCGAGCCCTGGAAACACCATATATTTT.

In this sample, this clonotype turned up many times. The gene calls are TRBV7-9 and TRBJ2-5, with D hard to call. V was pared by 5 bases and J by 1 base, with 20 bases between. Per the germline V gene, CDR1 is SEHNR and CDR2 is FQNEAQ (reference sequence). The CDR3 length is 17 residues. The DNA of the CDR3 is TGTGCCAGCAGCCCCATGAGCAGGCCTTTACTCCAAGAGACCCAGTACTTC. This encodes CASSPMSRPLLQETQYF.

This clonotype was detected ten times or more. V is TRBV9 and J is TRBJ2-3, with 8 bases that match TRBD1. Germline CDR1 and CDR2: SGDLS and YYNGEE. With V trimmed by 0 bases and J by 6 bases, 3 bases remained unmatched. The CDR3 is 14 residues long. CDR3 amino acids: CASSVEQGADTQYF. CDR3 DNA sequence: TGTGCCAGCAGCGTAGAGCAGGGGGCCGATACGCAGTATTTT.

CDR3 nucleotides: TGTGCCAGCAGCTTAGGGATGTTGGGAACTGAAGCTTTCTTT. Translated, it gives CASSLGMLGTEAFF. The rearrangement links TRBV11-2 to TRBJ2-2; no definite D call. The J call is uncertain, as TRBJ1-1 better fits the DNA end. This CDR3 comprises 14 residues. Germline V gives CDR1 SGHAT, CDR2 FQNNGV.

This clonotype has a count of ten or more. V is TRBV18 and J is TRBJ1-2; D might be TRBD1 (5 bases). Trimming pared 5 bases from V and 2 bases from J, leaving 9 bases between. The germline gives CDR1 KGHSH, CDR2 LQKENI. The CDR3 loop spans 13 amino acids. The CDR3 reads CASSKGQNYGYTF. In DNA, the CDR3 is TGTGCCAGCTCAAAAGGACAAAACTATGGCTACACCTTC.

In its sample, this clonotype was seen a few times. The V and J genes are TRBV5-8 and TRBJ1-1; D gene uncertain. The CDR3 extends over 13 amino acids. Germline CDR1 SGHTS, CDR2 YDEGEE. V was trimmed by 4 bases and J by 2 bases, leaving 9 bases between them. The CDR3 DNA sequence: TGTGCCAGCAGCGTGGGGAGAAACACTGAAGCTTTCTTT. Amino acid sequence: CASSVGRNTEAFF.

Details on this clonotype: Its ends do not fully match the called genes, so a read error is possible. The chain carries TRBV6-5 and TRBJ1-2, with D unresolved. This CDR3 region has 13 residues. Germline V gives CDR1 MNHEY, CDR2 SVGAGI. The CDR3 coding sequence is TGTGCCAGCAGTCACTCGTGGAACTATGGCTACACCTTC. As protein: CASSHSWNYGYTF.

This clonotype was observed at least ten times. V usage is TRBV2 and J usage is TRBJ1-2, with D unresolved. The V end lost 6 bases, the J end lost 3 bases, and 17 bases lay between the germline ends. Germline lookup yields CDR1 SNHLY and CDR2 FYNNEI. CDR3 length equals 15 residues. The DNA for the CDR3 is TGTGCCAGCAGCCACTACGTGGAAGCTGACTATGGCTACACCTTC. It yields the protein CASSHYVEADYGYTF.

Note on this clonotype: A much larger clone is a single base away; this may be a read error. The rearrangement uses TRBV5-4 and TRBJ2-3; 11 nucleotides line up with TRBD2. CDR3 length: 19 residues. CDR1 is SGHNT, CDR2 YYREEE, per germline (reference sequence). CDR3: CASSLDLAGGLSSTDTRYF. CDR3 bases: TGTGCCAGCAGCCTGGACCTAGCGGGGGGTCTTTCTAGCACAGATACGCGGTATTTT.

Worth noting for this clonotype: This may be a read error, as it is one base from a much larger clone. CDR3: CASPHSGQSAADTQYF. The CDR3 DNA sequence: TGTGCCAGCCCACACTCCGGACAGAGCGCAGCTGATACGCAGTATTTT. The J gene is TRBJ2-3, the V gene TRBV2; D perhaps matches TRBD1 (6 bases). This CDR3 contains 16 residues. V was pared by 8 bases and J by 6 bases, with 24 bases between. CDR1 is SNHLY and CDR2 is FYNNEI in the germline V gene.

J is TRBJ2-2 and V is TRBV20-1; 10 bases line up with TRBD1. This CDR3 has 15 amino acids. V dropped 6 bases and J dropped 2; count of bases not matched to a gene: 6. Germline V gives CDR1 DFQATT, CDR2 SNEGSKA (reference sequence). In DNA, the CDR3 is TGCAGTGCGAGCCGGGACAGGGGAAACACCGGGGAGCTGTTTTTT. Encoded protein: CSASRDRGNTGELFF.

In this sample, this clonotype turned up many times. The CDR3 DNA is TGCAGTGCTAGTACTCAAAACATTCAGTACTTC. As protein: CSASTQNIQYF. The J gene is TRBJ2-4, the V gene TRBV20-1; no clear D gene. V lost 3 bases and J 5 bases, leaving 5 bases between the germline ends. Germline CDR1 and CDR2: DFQATT and SNEGSKA (reference sequence). CDR3 length: 11 amino acids.

Many counts were recorded for this clonotype. The chain recombines TRBV29-1 with TRBJ1-1; D possibly corresponds to TRBD1 (5 bases). Germline assignment: CDR1 SQVTM and CDR2 ANQGSEA. The CDR3 runs 12 residues. V was trimmed by 5 bases and J by 5 bases, leaving 12 bases between them. CDR3 in amino acids: CSVNNGGTEAFF. CDR3 sequence (DNA): TGCAGCGTTAATAACGGGGGTACTGAAGCTTTCTTT.

This clonotype showed up many times. The chain joins TRBV27 to TRBJ1-5; maybe TRBD1 (6 bases). Trimming removed 5 bases from V and 5 bases from J, with 13 bases in between. CDR1 and CDR2 from the germline V gene are MNHEY and SMNVEV (reference sequence). This CDR3 has 14 residues. The CDR3 reads CASSPTGSHQPQHF. The CDR3 nucleotides are TGTGCCAGCAGTCCGACAGGTTCCCATCAGCCCCAGCATTTT.

The rearrangement uses TRBV20-1 and TRBJ2-5; 7 bases map to TRBD1. Germline V CDR1 and CDR2: DFQATT, SNEGSKA (reference sequence). V was clipped by 5 bases and J by 5 bases; unmatched bases: 2. This CDR3 has 11 residues. The CDR3 nucleotides are TGCAGTGCTTTGGGACAGGAGACCCAGTACTTC. Its translation is CSALGQETQYF.

This rearrangement joins TRBV2 to TRBJ2-1; 8 nucleotides agree with TRBD1. CDR3 length: 16 residues. Germline V lookup: CDR1 SNHLY, CDR2 FYNNEI. J was trimmed by 9 bases and V by 6 bases; bases with no gene match: 16. The CDR3 bases are TGTGCCAGCAGGAAAGGGGACAGGACTCGAGGGGGTGAGCAGTTCTTC. Its protein is CASRKGDRTRGGEQFF. The complete variable domain, with remaining parts taken from reference TRBV2 and TRBJ2-1, reads EPEVTQTPSHQVTQMGQEVILRCVPISNHLYFYWYRQILGQKVEFLVSFYNNEISEKSEIFDDQFSVERPDGSNFTLKIRSTKLEDSAMYFCASRKGDRTRGGEQFFGPGTRLTVL.

This clonotype was counted at least ten times. V and J are TRBV5-1 and TRBJ2-5, with 9 bases matching TRBD2. CDR1 is SGHRS and CDR2 is YFSETQ in the germline V gene. CDR3 length: 15 residues. V dropped 0 bases and J dropped 1; count of bases not matched to a gene: 1. CDR3 sequence (DNA): TGCGCCAGCAGCTTGGCAGCGGGGGGCCAAGAGACCCAGTACTTC. Residues: CASSLAAGGQETQYF.

About this clonotype: A much bigger clone sits one base away, suggesting this may be a read error. CDR3 sequence (DNA): TGTGCCAGCAGTCACTTCGAAAATCAGCCCCAGCATTTT. It codes for CASSHFENQPQHF. The chain uses TRBV6-6 and TRBJ1-5; the D is unclear. The CDR3 runs to 13 residues. The V gene lost 5 bases and the J gene lost 4 bases, with 9 bases spanning the gap. Germline loops: CDR1 MNHNY, CDR2 SVGAGI (reference sequence).

At least ten counts were recorded for this clonotype. The rearrangement uses TRBV27 and TRBJ1-2, with TRBD1 matching over 8 bases. CDR1 MNHEY and CDR2 SMNVEV come from the germline V gene (reference sequence). The CDR3 spans 13 residues. V shed 6 bases and J 3 bases; nucleotides not matched to a gene: 3. The CDR3 bases are TGTGCCAGCAGATCGACAGGGGACTATGGCTACACCTTC. It yields the protein CASRSTGDYGYTF.

CDR3 sequence reads: CASSPSIGNNQPQHF. The CDR3 nucleotides read TGTGCCAGCAGCCCATCGATCGGGAACAATCAGCCCCAGCATTTT. V and J are TRBV7-9 and TRBJ1-5; D is undetermined. This CDR3 comprises 15 residues. Trimming took off 5 bases at V and 3 bases at J, with 14 bases between the two ends. The germline V gene encodes CDR1 SEHNR and CDR2 FQNEAQ (reference sequence). The entire variable domain, with the rest obtained from reference TRBV7-9 and TRBJ1-5, is as follows: DTGVSQNPRHKITKRGQNVTFRCDPISEHNRLYWYRQTLGQGPEFLTYFQNEAQLEKSRLLSDRFSAERPKGSFSTLEIQRTEQGDSAMYLCASSPSIGNNQPQHFGDGTRLSIL.

In its sample, this clonotype was seen many times. The chain couples TRBV7-2 to TRBJ2-7; D ambiguous. This CDR3 comprises 12 residues. Germline V gene sequence: CDR1 SGHTA, CDR2 FQGNSA. The germline V and J ends were trimmed by 5 bases and 2 bases, with 7 bases remaining between them. The CDR3 reads CASSRRTYEQYF. The CDR3 nucleotides read TGTGCCAGCAGCCGCCGAACCTACGAGCAGTACTTC.

As for this clonotype: A much larger clonotype is one base distant, so this may be a read error. The chain is built from TRBV5-1 and TRBJ2-5; 8 nucleotides line up with TRBD1. Germline CDR1 and CDR2: SGHRS and YFSETQ. The CDR3 loop spans 14 amino acids. CDR3 DNA sequence: TGCGCCAGCAGTCATGGACAGGGCGAAGACACCCAGTACTTC. Amino acid sequence: CASSHGQGEDTQYF.

There are many counts of this clonotype. A read error may explain this, as a much larger clone is one base away. This sequence joins TRBV20-1 and TRBJ1-6, with 7 bases aligning to TRBD1. The CDR3 contains 15 residues. Germline CDR1 DFQATT, CDR2 SNEGSKA (reference sequence). CDR3 nucleotide sequence: TGCAGTGCTAGACCCGGGACAGTCTATACTTCACCCCTCCACTTT. This encodes CSARPGTVYTSPLHF.

The sample holds many counts of this clonotype. The chain is built from TRBV11-2 and TRBJ2-2; D not resolved. Looked up from germline, CDR1 is SGHAT and CDR2 is FQNNGV. The CDR3 extends over 14 amino acids. V lost 3 bases and J lost 1, with 6 bases in between. The CDR3 sequence: CASSLGVNTGELFF. The CDR3 DNA sequence: TGTGCCAGCAGCTTGGGCGTGAACACCGGGGAGCTGTTTTTT. Together with reference TRBV11-2 and TRBJ2-2, the CDR3 gives the full variable domain: EAGVAQSPRYKIIEKRQSVAFWCNPISGHATLYWYQQILGQGPKLLIQFQNNGVVDDSQLPKDRFSAERLKGVDSTLKIQPAKLEDSAVYLCASSLGVNTGELFFGEGSRLTVL.

With regard to this clonotype: A much larger clone is a single base away; this may be a read error. This rearrangement joins TRBV6-5 to TRBJ1-2; 7 bases line up with TRBD1. The CDR3 totals 14 residues. V shed 5 bases, J shed 2 bases, and the junction held 5 bases outside the gene matches. CDR1 and CDR2 from the germline V gene are MNHEY and SVGAGI. In nucleotides, the CDR3 is TGTGCCAGCAGTCTTGACAGGGAGAACTATGGCTACACCTTC. Protein sequence: CASSLDRENYGYTF.